The 15 T cell receptor beta chains below were found in one sample sequenced in a study of blood T cell repertoires in COVID-19. The assay was immunoSEQ multiplex PCR, and TCRdb's table has in-frame clones only and misses some. The table has 300,000 to 350,000 clones, 90% seen once. Sequencing was carried out using PBMCs or T cells enriched from blood (not recorded which). The source of these receptors is a woman aged 18-35 years with acute COVID-19.

The chain combines TRBV5-1 with TRBJ2-7; TRBD1 aligns across 7 bases. CDR1 and CDR2 (germline): SGHRS, YFSETQ. This CDR3 is built from 16 residues. V gave up 0 bases and J gave up 0 bases; unmatched junction bases: 6. CDR3 loop: CASSLAVGQVSYEQYF. CDR3 coding DNA: TGCGCCAGCAGCTTGGCCGTTGGACAGGTCTCCTACGAGCAGTACTTC.

V gene TRBV7-9 combines with J gene TRBJ2-3; 9 nucleotides agree with TRBD2. This CDR3 region has 17 residues. From germline, CDR1 is SEHNR and CDR2 FQNEAQ (reference sequence). J lost 5 bases, V lost 3 bases, and 12 bases had no gene match. This CDR3 is CASSFRLAGGQGDTQYF. The DNA of the CDR3 is TGTGCCAGCAGCTTCCGCCTGGCGGGAGGGCAGGGAGATACGCAGTATTTT. Full variable domain (outside the CDR3, taken from reference TRBV7-9 and TRBJ2-3): DTGVSQNPRHKITKRGQNVTFRCDPISEHNRLYWYRQTLGQGPEFLTYFQNEAQLEKSRLLSDRFSAERPKGSFSTLEIQRTEQGDSAMYLCASSFRLAGGQGDTQYFGPGTRLTVL.

The chain is built from TRBV28 and TRBJ1-1, with TRBD1 matching over 9 bases. The CDR3 length is 16 residues. Germline assignment: CDR1 MDHEN and CDR2 SYDVKM. After removal of 6 bases from V and 4 bases from J, the junction contained 12 bases not matched to a gene. The DNA for the CDR3 is TGTGCCAGCAGGATCGGGACAGGGTCTTTGGGCACTGAAGCTTTCTTT. It is translated as CASRIGTGSLGTEAFF.

The chain joins TRBV28 to TRBJ2-1, with 7 positions matching TRBD2. Germline V lookup: CDR1 MDHEN, CDR2 SYDVKM. This CDR3 comprises 17 residues. V lost 2 bases and J lost 3; bases outside the gene matches: 10. The CDR3 DNA reads TGTGCCAGCAGTTTAGGGAGCGGGACTGCCTACTACAATGAGCAGTTCTTC. It yields the protein CASSLGSGTAYYNEQFF.

This chain joins TRBV6-5 and TRBJ2-2; 8 bases line up with TRBD2. This CDR3 is 16 amino acids long. The germline V gene encodes CDR1 MNHEY and CDR2 SVGAGI. V was pared by 2 bases and J by 6 bases, with 8 bases of the junction left unmatched. The CDR3 here is CASSYVRSGGPGELFF. CDR3 DNA: TGTGCCAGCAGTTACGTTAGGAGCGGGGGTCCCGGGGAGCTGTTTTTT.

This chain uses TRBV6-5 with TRBJ2-2; 7 bases agree with TRBD2. The J segment lost 6 bases and the V segment lost 6 bases, leaving 10 bases of the junction unmatched. The CDR3 sequence is 15 residues long. Germline V lookup: CDR1 MNHEY, CDR2 SVGAGI. CDR3: CASSTGGSFSGELFF. For the CDR3, the DNA is TGTGCCAGCAGCACCGGCGGGAGTTTCTCCGGGGAGCTGTTTTTT.

V gene TRBV9 combines with J gene TRBJ2-1; D might be TRBD1 (6 bases). Trimming stripped 0 bases from V and 5 bases from J, with 12 bases between. The V gene's germline CDR1 is SGDLS and CDR2 YYNGEE. The CDR3 totals 15 residues. The CDR3, as DNA: TGTGCCAGCAGCGTAGATGGGCAGGGGAACAATGAGCAGTTCTTC. The encoded protein is CASSVDGQGNNEQFF. Full variable domain (outside the CDR3, taken from reference TRBV9 and TRBJ2-1): DSGVTQTPKHLITATGQRVTLRCSPRSGDLSVYWYQQSLDQGLQFLIQYYNGEERAKGNILERFSAQQFPDLHSELNLSSLELGDSALYFCASSVDGQGNNEQFFGPGTRLTVL.

The genes are TRBV6-5 and TRBJ2-7; the match to TRBD1 covers 7 bases. V lost 7 bases, J lost 3 bases, and 6 bases stayed unmatched. The CDR3 has 13 residues. The germline gives CDR1 MNHEY, CDR2 SVGAGI. CDR3 sequence (DNA): TGTGCCAGCACCGGGACAGTGAACTACGAGCAGTACTTC. Its translation is CASTGTVNYEQYF.

The genes are TRBV19 and TRBJ1-1; 7 nucleotides agree with TRBD1. The V gene end was trimmed by 8 bases and the J gene end by 6 bases; junction bases not matched to a gene: 6. This CDR3 is built from 12 residues. Germline lookup yields CDR1 LNHDA and CDR2 SQIVND (reference sequence). CDR3 sequence reads: CASGQVLPEAFF. CDR3 nucleotide sequence: TGTGCCAGTGGACAGGTCCTCCCTGAAGCTTTCTTT.

V usage is TRBV2 and J usage is TRBJ1-3; D is possibly TRBD1 (5 bases). The CDR3 runs 14 residues. V was shortened by 2 bases and J by 2 bases, with 7 bases between the two germline ends. Looked up from germline, CDR1 is SNHLY and CDR2 is FYNNEI. CDR3 in DNA: TGTGCCAGCAGTGAACAAGGGGCTGGAAACACCATATATTTT. Its translation is CASSEQGAGNTIYF.

The genes are TRBV14 and TRBJ2-1; D might be TRBD2 (5 bases). Trimming removed 4 bases at V and 1 base at J, with 8 bases between. From germline, CDR1 is SGHDN and CDR2 FVKESK. The CDR3 loop spans 14 amino acids. The CDR3 coding sequence is TGTGCCAGCAGCCCGGGATCATCCTACAATGAGCAGTTCTTC. Amino acids: CASSPGSSYNEQFF.

This chain joins TRBV7-9 and TRBJ2-7; 12 nucleotides agree with TRBD1. The CDR3 sequence is 14 residues long. Germline V CDR1 and CDR2: SEHNR, FQNEAQ (reference sequence). V lost 6 bases, J lost 7 bases, and 7 bases stayed unmatched. CDR3 loop: CASSSGQGAEEQYF. The DNA of the CDR3 is TGTGCCAGCAGTTCGGGACAGGGGGCTGAAGAGCAGTACTTC.

The chain is built from TRBV27 and TRBJ2-1; 7 bases are shared with TRBD1. The length of the CDR3 is 16 residues. V shed 5 bases, J shed 8 bases, and the junction held 15 bases outside the gene matches. Germline CDR1 MNHEY, CDR2 SMNVEV (reference sequence). The CDR3 DNA reads as TGTGCCAGCAGTCCTACTCCCGGGACAGTAGTTGATGAGCAGTTCTTC. This translates into CASSPTPGTVVDEQFF.

This clone was seen only once. The rearrangement uses TRBV5-1 and TRBJ2-7, with 7 bases aligning to TRBD2. The junction had 7 bases not matched to a gene; V was cut back by 4 bases and J by 0 bases. The germline CDR1 and CDR2 sequences are SGHRS and YFSETQ. The CDR3 contains 15 residues. As DNA, the CDR3 is TGCGCCAGCAGCGCTAGCGGTTTTCCCTCCTACGAGCAGTACTTC. As protein: CASSASGFPSYEQYF.

This clone occurred a few times. The chain joins TRBV25-1 to TRBJ1-4, with a tentative D call TRBD1 (6 bases). This CDR3 has 15 residues. Germline CDR1 reads MGHDK; CDR2 reads SYGVNS. V was cut by 3 bases and J by 5 bases, with 13 bases left in between. The CDR3 region has the DNA TGTGCCAGCAGTGATACTACAGGGTTAAATGAAAAACTGTTTTTT. It yields the protein CASSDTTGLNEKLFF.